The text below deals with one T cell receptor beta chain. Its cognate antigen has yet to be identified. Base qualities are not provided; no much larger clone lies one nucleotide away. The record originates from a study of Ad26.COV2.S vaccination and SARS-CoV-2 variants (dated by TCRdb to about 2021). General notes on the study: The specificity and breadth of SARS-CoV-2-reactive T cell receptors after Ad26.COV2.S vaccination were assessed by TCRbeta repertoire sequencing. A total of around 32 samples were included in the TCR-sequenced set, comprising about 20 Ad26.COV2.S vaccine recipients, 5 placebo recipients and 8 SARS-CoV-2 convalescent individuals. Overall results and qualifications from the work: After vaccination, substantial breadth of spike-specific CD8+ and CD4+ T cell responses was reported. Ad26.COV2.S recipients had higher spike-specific TCR breadth than placebo recipients (P = 0.0014). The authors noted that total T cell responses may have been underestimated by the TCR breadth and depth analyses. Vaccine and placebo recipients had similar non-spike TCR breadth, a finding consistent with the vaccine containing only spike.

The V end loses 0 bases and the J end loses 1 base, and a stretch of 4 bases separates them. The CDR3 runs 13 residues from the cysteine to the phenylalanine. The sequence is cut down to CDR3 DNA, 39 bases in frame from base 1. CDR1 and CDR2 (LNHNV, YYDKDF) derive from the germline V gene (reference sequence). TCRbeta CDR3 regions were sequenced with the immunoSEQ Assay. After extraction, genomic DNA underwent amplification by bias-controlled multiplex PCR, followed by high-throughput sequencing. Turning to the authors' computational methods: Collapsing and filtering of sequences were performed to quantify the absolute abundance of each unique TCRbeta CDR3 region. Usable DNA was measured by amplifying reference genes present in all nucleated cells, and TCRbeta template counts were normalized to that usable DNA to estimate T cell fraction. Repertoire TCRs were annotated as SARS-CoV-2-specific when V gene, CDR3 amino acid sequence and J gene were exactly matched to a known reactive TCR set. The reference SARS-CoV-2 TCR set was derived from MIRA and filtered for enrichment in COVID-19-positive ImmuneCODE repertoires, a step that removed public or cross-reactive TCRs. Based on the MIRA antigens, annotated TCRs were further analysed at the level of specific ORF or position within ORF. Breadth was defined as annotated unique rearrangements over total unique productive rearrangements; depth was the summed frequency of those rearrangements. Two-sided Wilcoxon rank-sum tests were used to compare TCR breadth between groups. Drawn from immuneACCESS, this table holds only the in-frame rearrangements with V and J called that TCRdb kept. Clones are partly lost; checked studies trace under half to an unresolved V gene and leave the rest unexplained. The DNA gave D and trimming, while V, J and clone size come from that table. The sample table holds just over 350,000 clones, of which 92% were seen once. The top ten constitute 3% to 5% of the sample.

This sample's time point label indicates: individuals recovered from natural SARS-CoV-2 infection. The clonotype originates from a human donor who had recovered from COVID-19. Recombination joined TRBV15 with TRBJ2-7; the D gene identity is not certain. Sequenced material: peripheral blood, taken after recovery from COVID-19. The CDR3 loop reads CATSRDQSYEQYF. The DNA sequence is given as TGTGCCACCAGCAGAGACCAGTCCTACGAGCAGTACTTC.